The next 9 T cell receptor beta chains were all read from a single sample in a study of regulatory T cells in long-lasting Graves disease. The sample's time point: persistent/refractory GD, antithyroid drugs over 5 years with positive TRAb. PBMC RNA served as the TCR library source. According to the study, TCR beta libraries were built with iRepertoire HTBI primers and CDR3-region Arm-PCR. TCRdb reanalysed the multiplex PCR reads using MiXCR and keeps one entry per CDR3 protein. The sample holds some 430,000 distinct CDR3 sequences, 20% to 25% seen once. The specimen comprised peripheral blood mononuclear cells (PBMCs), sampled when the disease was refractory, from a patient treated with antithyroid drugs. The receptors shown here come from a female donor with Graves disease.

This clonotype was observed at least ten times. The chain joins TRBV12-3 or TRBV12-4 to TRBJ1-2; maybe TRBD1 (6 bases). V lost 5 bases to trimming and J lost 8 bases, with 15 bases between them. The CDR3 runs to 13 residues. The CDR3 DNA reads TGTGCCAGCAGTACCGGGACATATGAGGGCTACACCTTC. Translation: CASSTGTYEGYTF.

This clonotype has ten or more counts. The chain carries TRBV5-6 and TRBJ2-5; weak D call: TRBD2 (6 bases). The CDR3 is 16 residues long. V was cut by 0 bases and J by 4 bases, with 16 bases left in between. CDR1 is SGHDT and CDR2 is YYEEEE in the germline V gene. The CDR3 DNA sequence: TGTGCCAGCAGCTTGGTGTTAGCGGAACCCCGAGAGACCCAGTACTTC. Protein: CASSLVLAEPRETQYF.

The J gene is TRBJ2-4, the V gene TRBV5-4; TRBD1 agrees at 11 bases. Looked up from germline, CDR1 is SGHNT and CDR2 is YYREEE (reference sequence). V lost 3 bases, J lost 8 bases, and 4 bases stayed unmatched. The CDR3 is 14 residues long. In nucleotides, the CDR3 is TGTGCCAGCAGCTCCCGGGACAGGGGGGACATTCAGTACTTC. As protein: CASSSRDRGDIQYF. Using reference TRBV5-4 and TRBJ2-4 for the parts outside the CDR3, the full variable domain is ETGVTQSPTHLIKTRGQQVTLRCSSQSGHNTVSWYQQALGQGPQFIFQYYREEENGRGNFPPRFSGLQFPNYSSELNVNALELDDSALYLCASSSRDRGDIQYFGAGTRLSVL.

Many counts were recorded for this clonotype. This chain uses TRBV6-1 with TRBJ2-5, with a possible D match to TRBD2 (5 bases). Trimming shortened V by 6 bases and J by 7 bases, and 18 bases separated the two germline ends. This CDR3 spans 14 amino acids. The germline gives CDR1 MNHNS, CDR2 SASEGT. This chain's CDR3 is CASSGSVPAGTQYF. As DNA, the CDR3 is TGTGCCAGCAGCGGTAGCGTACCGGCGGGGACCCAGTACTTC.

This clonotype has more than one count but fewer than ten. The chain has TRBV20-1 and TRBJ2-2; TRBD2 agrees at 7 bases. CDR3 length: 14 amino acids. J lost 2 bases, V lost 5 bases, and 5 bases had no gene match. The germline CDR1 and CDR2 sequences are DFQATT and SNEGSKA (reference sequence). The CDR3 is CSASRGSNTGELFF. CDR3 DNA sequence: TGCAGTGCTTCGCGGGGGAGCAACACCGGGGAGCTGTTTTTT.

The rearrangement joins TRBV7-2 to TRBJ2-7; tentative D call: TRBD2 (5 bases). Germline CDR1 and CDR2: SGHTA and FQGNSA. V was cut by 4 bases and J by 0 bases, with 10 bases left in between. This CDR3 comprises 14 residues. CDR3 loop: CASSSISVSYEQYF. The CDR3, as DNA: TGTGCCAGCAGCTCCATTAGCGTCTCCTACGAGCAGTACTTC. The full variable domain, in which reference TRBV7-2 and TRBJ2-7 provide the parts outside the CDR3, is GAGVSQSPSNKVTEKGKDVELRCDPISGHTALYWYRQSLGQGLEFLIYFQGNSAPDKSGLPSDRFSAERTGGSVSTLTIQRTQQEDSAVYLCASSSISVSYEQYFGPGTRLTVT.

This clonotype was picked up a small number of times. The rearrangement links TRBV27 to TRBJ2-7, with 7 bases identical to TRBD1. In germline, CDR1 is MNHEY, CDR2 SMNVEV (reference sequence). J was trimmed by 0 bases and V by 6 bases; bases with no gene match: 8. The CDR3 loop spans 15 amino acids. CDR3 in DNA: TGTGCCAGCAGGTGGACAGGTGCGGGCTCCTACGAGCAGTACTTC. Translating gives CASRWTGAGSYEQYF.

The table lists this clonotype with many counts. This chain's CDR3 is CASSLVTDYGYTF. The CDR3 nucleotides read TGCGCCAGCAGCTTGGTGACGGATTATGGCTACACCTTC. The genes are TRBV5-1 and TRBJ1-2; D gene uncertain. Trimming shortened V by 0 bases and J by 5 bases, and 8 bases separated the two germline ends. The CDR3 loop spans 13 amino acids. Germline CDR1 reads SGHRS; CDR2 reads YFSETQ.

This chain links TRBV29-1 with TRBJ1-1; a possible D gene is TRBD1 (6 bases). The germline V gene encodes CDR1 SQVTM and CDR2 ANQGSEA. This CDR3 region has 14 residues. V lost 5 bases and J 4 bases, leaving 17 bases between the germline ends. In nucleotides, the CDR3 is TGCAGCGTTTCAGGGGTTTTAGAAATCACTGAAGCTTTCTTT. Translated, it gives CSVSGVLEITEAFF.